These 10 T cell receptor beta chains were sequenced from one sample in a study of immune heterogeneity within non-small cell lung tumors. CDR3 of TCR beta was amplified by multiplex PCR that used 32 V and 13 J primers. TCRdb used MiXCR to reprocess the multiplex PCR reads, holding one entry per CDR3 protein. Among around 3,800 distinct CDR3 sequences listed, 25% to 35% were seen once. TCRs were amplified from roughly 590 ng gDNA of bulk tumor per sample. Far-apart biopsies, several per primary tumor, were taken during surgery. Patients underwent curative surgery for untreated, newly diagnosed non-small cell lung cancer. Sequencing used lung tumor tissue. Receptor source: a man aged 55 to 69 with non-small cell lung cancer.

The CDR3 DNA follows: TGCAGTGCTAGAGATTTTGGGACCACCTCGAGCTCCTACAATGAGCAGTTCTTC. It encodes CSARDFGTTSSSYNEQFF. This chain connects TRBV20-1 to TRBJ2-1, with D tentatively TRBD1 or TRBD2 (5 bases each). V lost 0 bases and J 0 bases, leaving 18 bases between the germline ends. The CDR3 is 18 residues long. The germline V gene has CDR1 DFQATT and CDR2 SNEGSKA (reference sequence).

The J gene is TRBJ2-2, the V gene TRBV20-1; 10 nucleotides align to TRBD2. This CDR3 spans 15 amino acids. V was pared by 1 base and J by 3 bases, with 2 bases of the junction left unmatched. The germline V gene encodes CDR1 DFQATT and CDR2 SNEGSKA (reference sequence). CDR3 DNA: TGCAGTGCTAGAGCTAGCGGGAGCCACACCGGGGAGCTGTTTTTT. Amino acids: CSARASGSHTGELFF.

By share, this clonotype counts as medium-sized (0.01 to 0.1%). This chain uses TRBV12-3 or TRBV12-4 with TRBJ2-2, with D perhaps matching TRBD2 (6 bases). There are 17 residues in the CDR3. V lost 6 bases and J 0 bases, leaving 17 bases between the germline ends. Written as DNA, the CDR3 is TGTGCCAGCAGGCCCTCCTCCAGGACTACGAACACCGGGGAGCTGTTTTTT. It is translated as CASRPSSRTTNTGELFF.

The rearrangement uses TRBV6-2 or TRBV6-3 and TRBJ2-7; D is possibly TRBD2 (6 bases). With 1 base removed from V and 1 base from J, the gap between germline ends came to 8 bases. CDR1 and CDR2 from the germline V gene are MNHEY and SVGEGT. The CDR3 runs to 14 residues. CDR3 in amino acids: CASSYLEGSYEQYF. The CDR3 DNA reads as TGTGCCAGCAGTTACTTGGAGGGATCCTACGAGCAGTACTTC.

Concerning this clonotype: This may be a read error, as it is one base from a much larger clone. V gene TRBV24-1 combines with J gene TRBJ2-5; 7 bases agree with TRBD1. Per germline, CDR1 KGHDR and CDR2 SFDVKD. This CDR3 is 19 amino acids long. V lost 4 bases to trimming and J lost 2 bases; unmatched junction nucleotides: 18. The CDR3 sequence: CATSDPSEGGPVIQETQYF. The CDR3 DNA sequence: TGTGCCACCAGTGACCCCTCGGAAGGGGGCCCGGTGATACAAGAGACCCAGTACTTC.

Notes on this clonotype: A clone one base away is much larger, so this may be a read error. The chain uses TRBV20-1 and TRBJ2-1, with 7 bases aligning to TRBD2. The germline V gene has CDR1 DFQATT and CDR2 SNEGSKA (reference sequence). The CDR3 spans 15 residues. In DNA form, the CDR3 reads TGCAGTGCTAGAGACCCCGGGAGGTCCTACAATAAGCAGTTCTTC. Protein sequence: CSARDPGRSYNKQFF.

This clonotype is categorized as medium-sized. The chain joins TRBV11-2 to TRBJ1-2; 7 bases align to TRBD1. The CDR3 sequence is 17 residues long. Germline-derived CDR1 and CDR2 are SGHAT and FQNNGV. Trimming took 3 bases from V and 2 from J; bases not matched to a gene: 12. The CDR3 is CASSFLPPLDRNYGYTF. The CDR3 DNA follows: TGTGCCAGCAGCTTTTTACCACCGCTGGACAGGAACTATGGCTACACCTTC.

This clonotype is medium-sized (0.01 to 0.1%) in the sample. The chain combines TRBV2 with TRBJ2-7; 10 bases agree with TRBD2. V lost 1 base and J lost 5; bases outside the gene matches: 11. Germline V gives CDR1 SNHLY, CDR2 FYNNEI. The length of the CDR3 is 17 residues. CDR3 coding DNA: TGTGCCAGCAGTGAAGGGGGGGCCCTAGCGGGAGTCGACGAGCAGTACTTC. Protein sequence: CASSEGGALAGVDEQYF.

Sample share makes this clonotype medium-sized. The gene calls are TRBV18 and TRBJ1-2; 7 bases are shared with TRBD1. Trimming cost V 2 bases and J 0 bases; bases outside gene matches: 3. The germline V gene has CDR1 KGHSH and CDR2 LQKENI. The CDR3 sequence is 15 residues long. The CDR3 DNA reads TGTGCCAGCTCACCAGTGGACAGGACTAACTATGGCTACACCTTC. It specifies CASSPVDRTNYGYTF.

Of note for this clonotype: Germline and junction disagree at one end, which may indicate a read error. The V gene is TRBV5-1, the J gene TRBJ2-2; 7 nucleotides agree with TRBD1. Per the germline V gene, CDR1 is SGHRS and CDR2 is YFSETQ. The CDR3 loop spans 15 amino acids. The CDR3 coding sequence is TGCGCCAGCAGCTCGTTGGGACAGAACACCTGGGAGCTGTTTTTT. Its translation: CASSSLGQNTWELFF. Looking up the rest from reference TRBV5-1 and TRBJ2-2 gives the full variable domain: KAGVTQTPRYLIKTRGQQVTLSCSPISGHRSVSWYQQTPGQGLQFLFEYFSETQRNKGNFPGRFSGRQFSNSRSEMNVSTLELGDSALYLCASSSLGQNTWELFFGEGSRLTVL.